This T cell receptor beta chain was documented in a study of CXCR3-negative and CXCR3-positive naive CD8 T cells. UMI-labeled 5' RACE TRB cDNA libraries were prepared from the cells. TCRdb re-called the 5' RACE reads; one entry per CDR3 protein, DNA not given. This sample's table reports about 42,000 distinct CDR3 sequences. The CDR3 runs to 17 residues. The V gene's germline CDR1 is MNHNS and CDR2 SASEGT. Sequencing used naive CXCR3- CD8+ T cells from blood. Subset defined: CD45RO-CCR7+CD27+CD95- naive CD8+ T cells lacking CXCR3 (TNR3-). The TCR originated in a human donor in good health. Some clones in this sample may be carry-over from other donors' samples. The V gene is TRBV6-1, the J gene TRBJ2-2; TCRdb names TRBD2, which stays unverified in the absence of DNA. The CDR3 reads CASSEGLGLGYPGELFF.